The 14 T cell receptor beta chains below were found in one sample sequenced in a study of cytomegalovirus exposure and HLA in healthy donors. PCR primers comprised 60 Vbeta and 13 Jbeta primers. Libraries were prepared by immunoSEQ multiplex PCR; TCRdb keeps only in-frame clonotypes and omits some of them. The top ten hold less than 4% of the sample, which has about 190,000 clones, roughly 77% seen once. Sequencing was done on a sample of PBMCs. These receptors all stem from a woman aged 25 to 39 in good health and CMV-seropositive.

This rearrangement joins TRBV27 to TRBJ2-7, with D hard to call. Between the trimmed V and J ends, which lost 9 bases and 6 bases, there was a span of 12 bases. Germline V gives CDR1 MNHEY, CDR2 SMNVEV (reference sequence). This CDR3 region has 11 residues. Here the CDR3 reads CASLSVGEQYF. CDR3 nucleotides: TGTGCCAGTTTGAGCGTGGGCGAGCAGTACTTC.

V and J are TRBV2 and TRBJ2-7; the D gene is possibly TRBD1 (5 bases). The CDR3 consists of 13 residues. Germline CDR1 is SNHLY and CDR2 is FYNNEI. V dropped 7 bases and J dropped 3 bases, with 13 bases sitting between them. The CDR3 here is CASKSGAYYEQYF. The CDR3 bases are TGTGCCAGCAAATCTGGGGCCTACTACGAGCAGTACTTC.

V is TRBV29-1 and J is TRBJ1-1, with 10 bases fitting TRBD1. J gave up 5 bases and V 6 bases, and 9 bases lay outside the gene matches. This CDR3 contains 14 residues. The germline CDR1 and CDR2 sequences are SQVTM and ANQGSEA. CDR3 sequence (DNA): TGCAGCGTAGACCGACAGGGGGCAGATACTGAAGCTTTCTTT. The encoded protein is CSVDRQGADTEAFF.

CDR3 in DNA: TGTGCCAGCGGGAGGTCCGGGACAGGGGAGGCCGAGCAGTACTTC. Residues: CASGRSGTGEAEQYF. V and J are TRBV27 and TRBJ2-7; 10 bases are a match to TRBD1. After removal of 8 bases from V and 6 bases from J, the junction contained 13 bases not matched to a gene. Per the germline V gene, CDR1 is MNHEY and CDR2 is SMNVEV (reference sequence). The CDR3 consists of 15 residues.

The chain joins TRBV13 to TRBJ2-4; D call uncertain. Germline loops: CDR1 PRHDT, CDR2 FYEKMQ (reference sequence). CDR3 length: 17 residues. V lost 5 bases and J lost 5, with 22 bases in between. The CDR3 protein is CASSQFGPQQWENIQYF. The CDR3 DNA reads as TGTGCCAGCAGCCAGTTCGGTCCCCAACAGTGGGAAAACATTCAGTACTTC.

The sample holds a few counts of this clone. The rearrangement joins TRBV13 to TRBJ1-2; D might be TRBD1 (6 bases). This CDR3 comprises 15 residues. Trimming stripped 3 bases from V and 7 bases from J, with 18 bases between. The germline CDR1 and CDR2 sequences are PRHDT and FYEKMQ (reference sequence). The CDR3 nucleotides are TGTGCCAGCAGCTTCGGACAGCATCCCCGGGCTGGCTACACCTTC. Amino acid sequence: CASSFGQHPRAGYTF.

This sequence joins TRBV5-6 and TRBJ2-3; 8 nucleotides agree with TRBD1. Germline CDR1 SGHDT, CDR2 YYEEEE. V lost 6 bases to trimming and J lost 3 bases; unmatched junction nucleotides: 9. This CDR3 contains 15 residues. The CDR3 reads CASTLDRGKTDTQYF. The CDR3 DNA reads TGTGCCAGCACCCTCGACAGGGGAAAGACAGATACGCAGTATTTT.

The rearrangement uses TRBV9 and TRBJ1-2; TRBD1 might be the D (5 bases). The V gene's germline CDR1 is SGDLS and CDR2 YYNGEE. The CDR3 is made up of 12 amino acids. V shed 6 bases and J shed 8 bases, with 14 bases lying between them. CDR3 in DNA: TGTGCCAGCACCGACCCAGGGATGGGCTACACCTTC. Translated: CASTDPGMGYTF. The full variable domain, rest sourced from reference TRBV9 and TRBJ1-2, is DSGVTQTPKHLITATGQRVTLRCSPRSGDLSVYWYQQSLDQGLQFLIQYYNGEERAKGNILERFSAQQFPDLHSELNLSSLELGDSALYFCASTDPGMGYTFGSGTRLTVV.

The V gene is TRBV6-1, the J gene TRBJ2-7, with 12 bases aligning to TRBD2. Looked up from germline, CDR1 is MNHNS and CDR2 is SASEGT. The CDR3 runs 19 residues. The V gene end was trimmed by 1 base and the J gene end by 4 bases; junction bases not matched to a gene: 14. The CDR3 loop reads CASSEGGLAGGPTRYEQYF. DNA of the CDR3: TGTGCCAGCAGTGAAGGTGGGCTAGCGGGAGGGCCGACAAGGTACGAGCAGTACTTC.

This rearrangement joins TRBV11-2 to TRBJ2-5, with TRBD2 matching 7 bases. V was clipped by 3 bases and J by 5 bases; unmatched bases: 15. The CDR3 consists of 17 residues. Germline V gene lookup returns CDR1 SGHAT and CDR2 FQNNGV. The CDR3 DNA sequence: TGTGCCAGCAGCTTGCCCCCGGGAAGCGGGATGGTCGAGACCCAGTACTTC. Amino acid sequence: CASSLPPGSGMVETQYF.

This clone was detected only a few times. The chain joins TRBV5-4 to TRBJ1-2; TRBD1 matches 8 bases. The CDR3 sequence is 15 residues long. The V gene end was trimmed by 1 base and the J gene end by 4 bases; junction bases not matched to a gene: 6. The germline V gene encodes CDR1 SGHNT and CDR2 YYREEE (reference sequence). The CDR3 DNA sequence: TGTGCCAGCAGCTTGCAGGGGGCGCAGGGCTATGGCTACACCTTC. Amino acids: CASSLQGAQGYGYTF.

This chain joins TRBV2 and TRBJ2-1; D gene uncertain. Germline CDR1 SNHLY, CDR2 FYNNEI. This CDR3 comprises 13 residues. Trimming pared 4 bases from V and 4 bases from J, leaving 8 bases between. In DNA form, the CDR3 reads TGTGCCAGCAGTGCATGGCTTTACAATGAGCAGTTCTTC. It is translated as CASSAWLYNEQFF.

The chain carries TRBV4-1 and TRBJ2-7, with TRBD1 as a possible D gene (5 bases). V lost 4 bases and J lost 2, with 12 bases in between. Germline assignment: CDR1 MGHRA and CDR2 YSYEKL. The CDR3 has 14 amino acids. The CDR3 DNA reads TGCGCCAGCAGCCTGGACAATCCCCCCTACGAGCAGTACTTC. It is translated as CASSLDNPPYEQYF.

This chain uses TRBV5-6 with TRBJ1-3; TRBD1 is a possible D gene (6 bases). Looked up from germline, CDR1 is SGHDT and CDR2 is YYEEEE. The CDR3 runs 15 residues. V shed 5 bases and J shed 2 bases, with 14 bases lying between them. The CDR3 loop is CASRNWGLAGNTIYF. The CDR3 DNA sequence: TGTGCCAGCAGGAACTGGGGGCTGGCTGGAAACACCATATATTTT.